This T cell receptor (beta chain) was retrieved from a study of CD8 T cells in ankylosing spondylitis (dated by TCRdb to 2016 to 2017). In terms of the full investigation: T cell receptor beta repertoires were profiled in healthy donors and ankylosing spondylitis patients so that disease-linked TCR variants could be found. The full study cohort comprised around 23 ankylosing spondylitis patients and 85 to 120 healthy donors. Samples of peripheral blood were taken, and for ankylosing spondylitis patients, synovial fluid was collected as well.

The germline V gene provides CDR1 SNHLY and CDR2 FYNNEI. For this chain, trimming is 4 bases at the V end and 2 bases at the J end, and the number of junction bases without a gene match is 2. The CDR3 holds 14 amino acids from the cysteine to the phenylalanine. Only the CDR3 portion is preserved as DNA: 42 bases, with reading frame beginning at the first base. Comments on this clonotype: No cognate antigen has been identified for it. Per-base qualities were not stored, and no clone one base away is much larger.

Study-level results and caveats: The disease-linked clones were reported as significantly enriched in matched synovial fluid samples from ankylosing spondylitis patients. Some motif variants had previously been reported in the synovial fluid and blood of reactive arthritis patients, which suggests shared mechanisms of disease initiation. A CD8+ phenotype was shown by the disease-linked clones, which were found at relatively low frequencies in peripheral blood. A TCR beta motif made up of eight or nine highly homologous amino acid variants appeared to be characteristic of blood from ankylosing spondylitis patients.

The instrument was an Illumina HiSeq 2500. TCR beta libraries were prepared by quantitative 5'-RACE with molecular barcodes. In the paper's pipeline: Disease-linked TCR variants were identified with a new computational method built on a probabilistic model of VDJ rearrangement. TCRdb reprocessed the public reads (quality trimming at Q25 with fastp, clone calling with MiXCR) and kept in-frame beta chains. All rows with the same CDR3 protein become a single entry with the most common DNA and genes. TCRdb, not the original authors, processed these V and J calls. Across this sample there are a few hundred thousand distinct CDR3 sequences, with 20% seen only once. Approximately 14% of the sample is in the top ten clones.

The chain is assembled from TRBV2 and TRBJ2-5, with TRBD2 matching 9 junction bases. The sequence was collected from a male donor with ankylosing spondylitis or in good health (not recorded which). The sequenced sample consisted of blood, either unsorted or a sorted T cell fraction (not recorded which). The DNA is TGTGCCAGCAGTGCGCTAGCGGGGCAAGAGACCCAGTACTTC. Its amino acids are CASSALAGQETQYF.